This entry lists 23 T cell receptor beta chains sequenced from one sample in a study of blood T cell repertoires in COVID-19. Generated by immunoSEQ multiplex PCR, the TCRdb table keeps only in-frame clones and is missing some. Of around 190,000 clones listed, roughly 85% are singletons. Sequencing was carried out using PBMCs or T cells enriched from blood (not recorded which). Receptors were obtained from a woman aged 18-29 years who had recovered from COVID-19.

V and J are TRBV21-1 and TRBJ2-7; the table's D call, TRBD1, has no DNA check behind it. TRBV21-1 is a pseudogene locus. The CDR3 length is 16 residues. CDR3 DNA sequence: TGTGCCAGCAGCAAAGCCCTGTGGGACAGCTCCTACGAGCAGTACTTC. Encoded protein: CASSKALWDSSYEQYF.

This rearrangement joins TRBV10-3 to TRBJ2-1; D may be TRBD2 (7 bases). The CDR3 has 15 residues. Germline loops: CDR1 ENHRY, CDR2 SYGVKD. V was shortened by 4 bases and J by 7 bases, with 17 bases between the two germline ends. The CDR3, as DNA: TGTGCCATCAGTGCCCCAAGGGGGGGCCGGAATGAGCAGTTCTTC. Residues: CAISAPRGGRNEQFF.

This clone was detected only once. The chain joins TRBV7-9 to TRBJ1-6, with D possibly being TRBD1 (5 bases). The V gene's germline CDR1 is SEHNR and CDR2 FQNEAQ (reference sequence). Trimming shortened V by 8 bases and J by 0 bases, and 11 bases separated the two germline ends. There are 15 residues in the CDR3. CDR3: CASGTFSSYNSPLHF. The CDR3 DNA reads as TGTGCCAGCGGGACTTTTAGCTCCTATAATTCACCCCTCCACTTT.

This chain joins TRBV7-2 and TRBJ1-2; TRBD1 is a possible D gene (5 bases). The CDR3 spans 15 residues. V was pared by 5 bases and J by 0 bases, with 13 bases between. Germline CDR1 is SGHTA and CDR2 is FQGNSA. CDR3 in DNA: TGTGCCAGCAGCCCCCAGGTAGGGGCTAACTATGGCTACACCTTC. It translates to CASSPQVGANYGYTF.

The chain has TRBV30 and TRBJ2-7, with D unresolved. Germline CDR1 is GTSNPN and CDR2 is SVGIG (reference sequence). Deletions cut 5 bases from V and 5 bases from J, with 7 bases between. The CDR3 covers 10 residues. DNA for the CDR3: TGTGCCTGGGGGTACAACGAGCAGTACTTC. This codes for CAWGYNEQYF.

CDR3 residues: CASNSPTDTQYF. The CDR3 nucleotides read TGTGCCAGCAACTCCCCCACAGATACGCAGTATTTT. The rearrangement uses TRBV2 and TRBJ2-3; D remains ambiguous. The CDR3 has 12 residues. Germline loops: CDR1 SNHLY, CDR2 FYNNEI. V lost 7 bases, J lost 2 bases, and 7 bases lay in between.

This clone was recorded a few times. This CDR3 is CASSFNLVENTEAFF. CDR3 coding DNA: TGTGCCAGCAGCTTTAATTTGGTAGAGAACACTGAAGCTTTCTTT. V usage is TRBV7-6 and J usage is TRBJ1-1; D ambiguous. The CDR3 runs to 15 residues. V was cut by 3 bases and J by 1 base, with 12 bases left in between. CDR1 is SGHVS, CDR2 FNYEAQ, per germline.

V is TRBV11-2 and J is TRBJ2-1, with D unresolved. Trimming took off 0 bases at V and 8 bases at J, with 14 bases between the two ends. The CDR3 consists of 15 residues. In germline, CDR1 is SGHAT, CDR2 FQNNGV. CDR3 in DNA: TGTGCCAGCAGCTTAGATTTCCCGGGTTGGTATGAGCAGTTCTTC. Translating it yields CASSLDFPGWYEQFF.

The chain recombines TRBV5-5 with TRBJ2-7; 11 bases map to TRBD1. The CDR3 has 16 residues. The V and J ends lost 0 bases and 6 bases, in that order; junction bases with no gene match: 8. Germline assignment: CDR1 SGHKS and CDR2 YYEKEE (reference sequence). CDR3 in amino acids: CASSLDWDRGYREQYF. CDR3 coding DNA: TGTGCCAGCAGCTTGGATTGGGACAGGGGGTATCGCGAGCAGTACTTC.

V gene TRBV7-3 combines with J gene TRBJ2-1; 9 bases are shared with TRBD2. Germline CDR1 is SGHTA and CDR2 is FQGTGA. This CDR3 contains 15 residues. V shed 5 bases, J shed 3 bases, and the junction held 5 bases outside the gene matches. CDR3 in DNA: TGTGCCAGCAGCGCTGGAGCGGGAGGCTACAATGAGCAGTTCTTC. This translates into CASSAGAGGYNEQFF.

The V gene is TRBV2, the J gene TRBJ1-1; D gene ambiguous. This CDR3 has 15 residues. The ends were cut back, 7 bases at V and 1 base at J, with 16 bases in the middle. Germline CDR1 is SNHLY and CDR2 is FYNNEI. The DNA of the CDR3 is TGTGCCAGCACCTTGGGCCTGGCCGAGAACACTGAAGCTTTCTTT. As protein: CASTLGLAENTEAFF. The full variable domain, completed using reference TRBV2 and TRBJ1-1, is EPEVTQTPSHQVTQMGQEVILRCVPISNHLYFYWYRQILGQKVEFLVSFYNNEISEKSEIFDDQFSVERPDGSNFTLKIRSTKLEDSAMYFCASTLGLAENTEAFFGQGTRLTVV.

The J gene is TRBJ1-1, the V gene TRBV19; unclear D gene. CDR1 is LNHDA, CDR2 SQIVND, per germline (reference sequence). There are 15 residues in the CDR3. V was trimmed by 4 bases and J by 1 base, leaving 13 bases between them. The CDR3 here is CASSNRGGENTEAFF. The CDR3 bases are TGTGCCAGTAGTAACCGTGGAGGAGAGAACACTGAAGCTTTCTTT.

This clone was observed a single time. The chain links TRBV28 to TRBJ2-7, with D unclear. Trimming removed 4 bases at V and 3 bases at J, with 4 bases between. This CDR3 comprises 11 residues. Germline V gives CDR1 MDHEN, CDR2 SYDVKM. CDR3 DNA: TGTGCCAGCAGTTCTCTCTACGAGCAGTACTTC. Its protein product is CASSSLYEQYF.

The chain employs TRBV2 and TRBJ2-4; TRBD2 matches at 8 bases. The CDR3 has 17 amino acids. V lost 0 bases to trimming and J lost 3 bases; unmatched junction nucleotides: 7. In germline, CDR1 is SNHLY, CDR2 FYNNEI. The CDR3 DNA is TGTGCCAGCAGTGAAGCGAGGCGGGAGGCGGACAAAAACATTCAGTACTTC. It is translated as CASSEARREADKNIQYF.

This sequence joins TRBV6-5 and TRBJ2-7, with D perhaps TRBD1 (5 bases). Trimming took 5 bases from V and 0 from J, leaving 14 bases between them. This CDR3 has 15 residues. CDR1 is MNHEY and CDR2 is SVGAGI in the germline V gene. The CDR3 reads CASSRQFSSSYEQYF. The CDR3 DNA is TGTGCCAGCAGTCGACAGTTCTCGAGCTCCTACGAGCAGTACTTC.

This chain uses TRBV18 with TRBJ1-1, with 8 positions matching TRBD1. This CDR3 is 15 amino acids long. Trimming at V came to 4 bases and at J to 4 bases, leaving 8 bases not matched to a gene. Per germline, CDR1 KGHSH and CDR2 LQKENI. The CDR3 region is CASSQIRQGSTEAFF. DNA for the CDR3: TGTGCCAGCTCACAAATTAGACAGGGGAGCACTGAAGCTTTCTTT.

This chain uses TRBV6-4 with TRBJ2-5; D perhaps matches TRBD2 (7 bases). Germline assignment: CDR1 MRHNA and CDR2 SNTAGT. The V end lost 0 bases, the J end lost 4 bases, and 12 bases lay between the germline ends. This CDR3 region has 15 residues. The CDR3: CASSDSAGARETQYF. The DNA of the CDR3 is TGTGCCAGCAGTGACTCGGCGGGGGCTAGAGAGACCCAGTACTTC.

This chain connects TRBV29-1 to TRBJ2-5; the match to TRBD2 covers 7 bases. The length of the CDR3 is 11 residues. The germline CDR1 and CDR2 sequences are SQVTM and ANQGSEA. With 8 bases clipped from V and 5 bases from J, the junction kept 5 bases outside the gene matches. The DNA of the CDR3 is TGCAGCTTGGGGCGGGGGGAGACCCAGTACTTC. Encoded protein: CSLGRGETQYF.

This rearrangement joins TRBV28 to TRBJ2-5, with a possible D match to TRBD2 (6 bases). Germline V CDR1 and CDR2: MDHEN, SYDVKM. The V end lost 4 bases, the J end lost 2 bases, and 17 bases lay between the germline ends. The CDR3 length is 16 residues. The CDR3 bases are TGTGCCAGCAGTTACGGGCGGGGTCCCCGGCAAGAGACCCAGTACTTC. Amino acids: CASSYGRGPRQETQYF.

The chain links TRBV9 to TRBJ2-2; 8 nucleotides line up with TRBD1. The CDR3 extends over 16 amino acids. The germline CDR1 and CDR2 sequences are SGDLS and YYNGEE. Unmatched junction bases numbered 10, after V lost 4 bases and J lost 5 bases. In nucleotides, the CDR3 is TGTGCCAGCAGCCACCCAGGGGGCGCTAGAACCGGGGAGCTGTTTTTT. Translation: CASSHPGGARTGELFF.

The chain carries TRBV25-1 and TRBJ2-1; 9 bases align to TRBD1. Germline CDR1 MGHDK, CDR2 SYGVNS. This CDR3 has 17 residues. Germline trimming cut 0 bases from V and 6 bases from J; bases unmatched to any gene: 9. The CDR3 loop is CASSEYQQGAGPNEQFF. The CDR3 bases are TGTGCCAGCAGTGAATACCAACAGGGGGCGGGTCCCAATGAGCAGTTCTTC.

The chain has TRBV7-9 and TRBJ2-7; a weak D match, TRBD1 (6 bases). With 0 bases removed from V and 5 bases from J, the gap between germline ends came to 11 bases. The CDR3 runs to 14 residues. Germline-derived CDR1 and CDR2 are SEHNR and FQNEAQ (reference sequence). CDR3 DNA sequence: TGTGCCAGCAGCTTAGCTGGACAGTACAACGAGCAGTACTTC. It yields the protein CASSLAGQYNEQYF.

The sample holds a few counts of this clone. This CDR3 reads CASSLVAGVSEGYTF. Here the CDR3 DNA reads TGTGCCAGCAGTTTAGTGGCAGGGGTCTCGGAGGGCTACACCTTC. The chain links TRBV28 to TRBJ1-2; D may be TRBD1 (6 bases). Per germline, CDR1 MDHEN and CDR2 SYDVKM. V lost 2 bases to trimming and J lost 8 bases, with 18 bases between them. There are 15 residues in the CDR3.